These T cell receptor beta chains were read from a single sample in a study of T cell responses to AZD1222 COVID-19 vaccine. Assay used: immunoSEQ multiplex PCR; TCRdb lists only in-frame clones, some missing. The top ten clones hold less than 5% of a sample with 45,000 to 60,000 clones, about 85% of them seen once. The starting material was peripheral blood, obtained on day 0 of AZD1222 vaccination. The receptor set was obtained from an adult in good health. The CDR3 runs from the conserved cysteine through the conserved F or W. The D gene is left open where the match is weak. Rows may omit the clone size; those that give it use once, few, many or a size class.

>TRBJ2-3|TRBD2|-|TRBV7-2
TGTGCCAGCAGCTTAGCTACTAGCGGGGCAAGCACAGATACGCAGTATTTT
CASSLATSGASTDTQYF
>TRBJ2-7|-|-|TRBV19
TGTGCCAGTAGTCTGTCGGGACTTAGCTCCTACGAGCAGTACTTC
CASSLSGLSSYEQYF
>TRBJ1-6|TRBD1|-|TRBV3-1/TRBV3-2
TGTGCCAGCAGCCCCGGACAGGGGAGTTCACCCCTCCACTTT
CASSPGQGSSPLHF
>TRBJ1-6|TRBD1|few|TRBV7-8
TGTGCCAGCAGCTCCCAACAGGGGGCCGCGAACTCACCCCTCCACTTT
CASSSQQGAANSPLHF
>TRBJ2-1|TRBD1|-|TRBV9
TGTGCCAGCAGCTTTGCCGGGACAGGGATTAATGAGCAGTTCTTC
CASSFAGTGINEQFF
>TRBJ1-2|TRBD1|-|TRBV5-1
TGCGCCAGCAGCCCACAGGGGGACTATGGCTACACCTTC
CASSPQGDYGYTF
>TRBJ1-2|TRBD1|-|TRBV18
TGTGCCAGCTCACCGGGACAGGGGGCTCTAAACTATGGCTACACCTTC
CASSPGQGALNYGYTF
>TRBJ1-1|-|-|TRBV25-1
TGTGCCAGCAGTCTAGGACTCCCGAACACTGAAGCTTTCTTT
CASSLGLPNTEAFF
>TRBJ1-2|-|-|TRBV6-5
TGTGCCAGCATGGGCGGAGAGACCTATGGCTACACCTTC
CASMGGETYGYTF
>TRBJ2-6|TRBD2|-|TRBV7-9
TGTGCCAGCAGCTTGCTAGCGGGCAACTCTGGGGCCAACGTCCTGACTTTC
CASSLLAGNSGANVLTF
>TRBJ1-3|-|-|TRBV7-8
TGTGCCAGCAGCTTAGCCGACGGGACTTCCTCTGGAAACACCATATATTTT
CASSLADGTSSGNTIYF
>TRBJ1-1|TRBD1|-|TRBV3-1/TRBV3-2
TGTGCCAGCAGCCAACCCGGACAGGGGGGAACTGAAGCTTTCTTT
CASSQPGQGGTEAFF
>TRBJ2-7|-|-|TRBV30
TGTGCCTGGAGTCGGACAGTACGCTCCTACGAGCAGTACTTC
CAWSRTVRSYEQYF
>TRBJ1-2|-|-|TRBV2
TGTGCCAGCAGTGCCGGGCCATGGGACTATGGCTACACCTTC
CASSAGPWDYGYTF
>TRBJ1-6|-|-|TRBV20-1
TGCAGTGCTAGTAATGCCCAGGGAGGACTTTACTCCTATAATTCACCCCTCCACTTT
CSASNAQGGLYSYNSPLHF
>TRBJ1-3|-|-|TRBV4-3
TGCGCCAGCAGCCCCGAGTACGGAAGCTCTGGAAACACCATATATTTT
CASSPEYGSSGNTIYF
>TRBJ1-3|-|once|TRBV28
TGTGCCAGCAGTGGATCCCAGGGCTCCGTCTCTGGAAACACCATATATTTT
CASSGSQGSVSGNTIYF
>TRBJ2-7|TRBD1|once|TRBV19
TGTGCCAGTAGTACCGCCAGGGACAGCTACGAGCAGTACTTC
CASSTARDSYEQYF
>TRBJ1-1|TRBD1|once|TRBV27
TGTGCCAGCAGTTTTTTGGACAGGGAAGCTTTCTTT
CASSFLDREAFF
>TRBJ1-2|-|-|TRBV11-3
TGTGCCAGCAGCGCCCCGCGGGCCGACTCGGCGGGTATGTACTATGGCTACACCTTC
CASSAPRADSAGMYYGYTF
>TRBJ1-3|TRBD1|-|TRBV7-9
TGTGCCAGCAGCTCCTCAGGGGGCTCGCTTGGAAACACCATATATTTT
CASSSSGGSLGNTIYF
>TRBJ1-5|-|-|TRBV19
TGTGCCAGTAGTATCCTCGGGGAGGGATGGATTCAGCCCCAGCATTTT
CASSILGEGWIQPQHF
>TRBJ2-7|-|-|TRBV2
TGTGCCAGCAGTGACAGGACGGTGAAATTACAGTACTTC
CASSDRTVKLQYF
>TRBJ2-3|TRBD2|-|TRBV7-2
TGTGCCAGCAGCTTACCGGGACTAGTAACTACGCAGTATTTT
CASSLPGLVTTQYF
>TRBJ1-4|-|-|TRBV28
TGTGCCAGCCGAAAGGGGGGTGAAAAACTGTTTTTT
CASRKGGEKLFF
>TRBJ2-3|-|-|TRBV2
TGTGCCAGCAGTGAAGGGGGGGATACGCAGTATTTT
CASSEGGDTQYF
>TRBJ1-2|-|-|TRBV5-5
TGTGCCAGCAGCAGTCATCCCAGGGACGCGGGGGATGGCTACACCTTC
CASSSHPRDAGDGYTF
>TRBJ2-7|TRBD1|-|TRBV29-1
TGCAGCGTTGAAGATAGCGGACAGGGCAATGGTTGGTACGAGCAGTACTTC
CSVEDSGQGNGWYEQYF
>TRBJ1-2|-|-|TRBV29-1
TGCAGCGTTAGAGAGGGCACATCGGGCGGCTATGGCTACACCTTC
CSVREGTSGGYGYTF
>TRBJ2-5|TRBD1|-|TRBV19
TGTGCCAGTAGTATAGGAGCAGGGGGCTCAGAGACCCAGTACTTC
CASSIGAGGSETQYF
>TRBJ1-5|-|once|TRBV4-1
TGCGCCAGCAGCGGGGCTGGGGACCAGCCCCAGCATTTT
CASSGAGDQPQHF
>TRBJ2-3|-|-|TRBV6-5
TGTGCCAGCGGCCATCCTCCGATGGGGGATACGCAGTATTTT
CASGHPPMGDTQYF
>TRBJ1-1|-|once|TRBV27
TGTGCCAGCAGTTTAAGGGGTATGAACACTGAAGCTTTCTTT
CASSLRGMNTEAFF
>TRBJ1-1|TRBD1|-|TRBV10-3
TGTGCCATCCGACAGGGGGGCAATCAGGGAGAAGCTTTCTTT
CAIRQGGNQGEAFF
>TRBJ2-1|-|-|TRBV15
TGTGCCACCAGCAGAGATAGGGAGGTCAATGAGCAGTTCTTC
CATSRDREVNEQFF
>TRBJ1-6|-|-|TRBV6-5
TGTGCCAGCAGTTACGGGACGGCCTATAATTCACCCCTCCACTTT
CASSYGTAYNSPLHF
>TRBJ1-2|-|-|TRBV29-1
TGCAGCGTTGAAGACCCCCCGTATGGCTACACCTTC
CSVEDPPYGYTF
>TRBJ1-2|-|-|TRBV7-6
TGTGCCAGCAGCTTGGGGACATCTATGAACTACGGCTACACCTTC
CASSLGTSMNYGYTF
>TRBJ2-3|-|-|TRBV7-2
TGTGCCAGCAGTCGAAGTTACAGGGCTAGCACAGATACGCAGTATTTT
CASSRSYRASTDTQYF
>TRBJ2-1|TRBD1|-|TRBV6-5
TGTGCCAGCAGTTACTCACAGGGGGCGCGAAATGAGCAGTTCTTC
CASSYSQGARNEQFF
>TRBJ1-2|-|-|TRBV2
TGTGCCAGCAGGAACGGGGGGCCTTACTATGGCTACACCTTC
CASRNGGPYYGYTF
>TRBJ1-6|-|-|TRBV11-2
TGTGCCAGCAGCTTAAATTGGGAAGAGAGTTCACCCCTCCACTTT
CASSLNWEESSPLHF
>TRBJ1-5|TRBD1|few|TRBV14
TGTGCCAGCAGCCAAGATAGGGACAGTCTTAGCAATCAGCCCCAGCATTTT
CASSQDRDSLSNQPQHF
>TRBJ2-1|TRBD2|-|TRBV6-1
TGTGCCAGCAGTGAATTGGGGCGGGAGAACAATGAGCAGTTCTTC
CASSELGRENNEQFF
>TRBJ1-1|-|-|TRBV30
TGTGCCTGGAACCAGGGCGACACTGAAGCTTTCTTT
CAWNQGDTEAFF
>TRBJ2-5|-|once|TRBV6-5
TGTGCCAGCAGTTACTCGACAGCGGTTGAGACCCAGTACTTC
CASSYSTAVETQYF
>TRBJ2-7|TRBD1|-|TRBV5-1
TGCGCCAGCAGCTTGGCCCCTCGGACAGGGGGCCTGGACGAGCAGTACTTC
CASSLAPRTGGLDEQYF
>TRBJ1-4|-|-|TRBV7-9
TGTGCCAGCAGCTTCGGGCGGGATGGGGAAAAACTGTTTTTT
CASSFGRDGEKLFF
>TRBJ2-7|TRBD1|-|TRBV28
TGTGCCAGCACAGGGGGCCCCGACGGGTACGAGCAGTACTTC
CASTGGPDGYEQYF
>TRBJ2-6|-|-|TRBV6-5
TGTGCCAGCCCGACAGACTCTGGGGCCAACGTCCTGACTTTC
CASPTDSGANVLTF
>TRBJ1-1|-|-|TRBV29-1
TGCAGCGTTCGTGGTAGAGATGAAGCTTTCTTT
CSVRGRDEAFF